These 23 T cell receptor beta chains were sequenced from one sample in a study of beta chain features in type 1 diabetes. Reverse transcribing all isolated RNA meant expressed TCRB transcripts were sequenced. Data came from immunoSEQ multiplex PCR; TCRdb stores just in-frame clones and leaves some out. The sample has some 220,000 clones, 11% seen once. Sequences were obtained from central memory CD4+ T cells from blood. The receptor set was obtained from a man younger than 35 in good health.

The rearrangement links TRBV6-1 to TRBJ2-5; TRBD1 agrees at 8 bases. CDR3 length: 15 residues. CDR1 is MNHNS, CDR2 SASEGT, per germline. The junction had 4 bases not matched to a gene; V was cut back by 4 bases and J by 0 bases. The CDR3 bases are TGTGCCAGCAGTGGGGACAGGACGTACCAAGAGACCCAGTACTTC. It specifies CASSGDRTYQETQYF.

The rearrangement joins TRBV29-1 to TRBJ2-1; D might be TRBD2 (5 bases). Germline-derived CDR1 and CDR2 are SQVTM and ANQGSEA. Trimming took 0 bases from V and 4 from J, leaving 19 bases between them. The CDR3 has 17 residues. The CDR3 DNA is TGCAGCGTTGAAGATCATCCCTCCGGGAACCATTACAATGAGCAGTTCTTC. This translates into CSVEDHPSGNHYNEQFF.

At least ten counts were recorded for this clone. The V call is TRBV7-2, the J call TRBJ2-7; D unclear. Germline CDR1 SGHTA, CDR2 FQGNSA. CDR3 length equals 11 residues. The V gene lost 4 bases and the J gene lost 3 bases, with 4 bases spanning the gap. For the CDR3, the DNA is TGTGCCAGCAGCTATTACTACGAGCAGTACTTC. It specifies CASSYYYEQYF. Full variable domain (missing parts from reference TRBV7-2 and TRBJ2-7): GAGVSQSPSNKVTEKGKDVELRCDPISGHTALYWYRQSLGQGLEFLIYFQGNSAPDKSGLPSDRFSAERTGGSVSTLTIQRTQQEDSAVYLCASSYYYEQYFGPGTRLTVT.

The chain carries TRBV4-2 and TRBJ2-7, with D perhaps TRBD1 or TRBD2 (5 bases each). V dropped 1 base and J dropped 8 bases, with 15 bases sitting between them. The CDR3 loop spans 14 amino acids. Looked up from germline, CDR1 is LGHNA and CDR2 is YNFKEQ. CDR3 DNA sequence: TGTGCCAGCAGCCAAGCCGGGACCGAGGGAAAGCAGTACTTC. This codes for CASSQAGTEGKQYF.

A note on this clone: The conserved phenylalanine or tryptophan is not found at the CDR3 terminus, so this likely reflects a read error. No DNA is shown, since the ends of the CDR3 on it are uncertain; the CDR3 is the one TCRdb lists. The CDR3 sequence is CASSIERGS. V is TRBV19 and J is TRBJ2-3; the table gives TRBD2 as D, unverified against the DNA. The CDR3 is 9 amino acids long, termini counted. Germline V gene sequence: CDR1 LNHDA, CDR2 SQIVND (reference sequence).

The sample holds a few counts of this clone. The chain has TRBV11-2 and TRBJ1-4; 8 nucleotides align to TRBD1. With 5 bases clipped from V and 8 bases from J, the junction kept 10 bases outside the gene matches. This CDR3 spans 15 amino acids. Germline CDR1 SGHAT, CDR2 FQNNGV. CDR3 loop: CASSPERTGYEKLFF. As DNA, the CDR3 is TGTGCCAGCAGCCCGGAACGGACAGGGTACGAAAAACTGTTTTTT.

The chain couples TRBV6-6 to TRBJ1-2; TRBD1 is a possible D gene (6 bases). Germline V CDR1 and CDR2: MNHNY, SVGAGI (reference sequence). The CDR3 contains 12 residues. Between the trimmed V and J ends, which lost 5 bases and 3 bases, there was a span of 7 bases. The chain's CDR3 is CASSGGYYGYTF. CDR3 coding DNA: TGTGCCAGCAGTGGGGGCTACTATGGCTACACCTTC.

CDR3 residues: CASSYDRALLNNEQFF. For the CDR3, the DNA is TGTGCCAGCAGTTACGACAGGGCACTCCTCAACAATGAGCAGTTCTTC. The chain links TRBV6-6 to TRBJ2-1; 7 bases are a match to TRBD1. Trimming at V came to 2 bases and at J to 5 bases, leaving 9 bases not matched to a gene. The CDR3 length is 16 residues. The germline gives CDR1 MNHNY, CDR2 SVGAGI (reference sequence).

This chain links TRBV7-2 with TRBJ1-3, with D unresolved. CDR1 and CDR2 from the germline V gene are SGHTA and FQGNSA. This CDR3 has 12 amino acids. The germline V and J ends were trimmed by 7 bases and 6 bases, with 10 bases remaining between them. CDR3 DNA sequence: TGTGCCAGCACCCGCATGGAAAACACCATATATTTT. As protein: CASTRMENTIYF.

This clone was picked up a small number of times. The CDR3 sequence is CSAWDRGTEAFF. The CDR3, as DNA: TGCAGCGCCTGGGACAGGGGCACTGAAGCTTTCTTT. The chain carries TRBV29-1 and TRBJ1-1; 10 bases align to TRBD1. CDR3 length equals 12 residues. V lost 7 bases to trimming and J lost 4 bases; unmatched junction nucleotides: 3. Germline CDR1 and CDR2: SQVTM and ANQGSEA.

The chain has TRBV7-3 and TRBJ1-1; D not resolved. The CDR3 has 15 residues. V was cut by 0 bases and J by 5 bases, with 13 bases left in between. CDR1 SGHTA and CDR2 FQGTGA come from the germline V gene. The DNA for the CDR3 is TGTGCCAGCAGCTTAACGCCCGGCGCTGGGACTGAAGCTTTCTTT. It encodes CASSLTPGAGTEAFF.

V is TRBV5-6 and J is TRBJ2-1; 12 bases agree with TRBD2. J was trimmed by 4 bases and V by 2 bases; bases with no gene match: 10. Per the germline V gene, CDR1 is SGHDT and CDR2 is YYEEEE. The CDR3 runs to 18 residues. The CDR3 DNA sequence: TGTGCCAGCAGCTTACTAGCGGGAGGCCCCAGGATATACAATGAGCAGTTCTTC. As protein: CASSLLAGGPRIYNEQFF.

To note about this clone: A much larger clone lies a single base off, so this may be a read error. The chain carries TRBV27 and TRBJ2-3; 11 nucleotides line up with TRBD2. Losses at the gene ends were 8 bases for V and 3 bases for J; bases not matched to a gene: 1. This CDR3 is built from 13 residues. Germline V gene lookup returns CDR1 MNHEY and CDR2 SMNVEV (reference sequence). The CDR3 coding sequence is TGTGCCAGCCGGACTAGCGGGACAGATACGCAGTATTTT. Encoded protein: CASRTSGTDTQYF.

V gene TRBV7-2 combines with J gene TRBJ1-4; weak D call: TRBD1 (6 bases). The germline V gene encodes CDR1 SGHTA and CDR2 FQGNSA. The CDR3 is 15 amino acids. Trimming took off 1 base at V and 7 bases at J, with 13 bases between the two ends. This CDR3 is CASSLVRGEGEKLFF. Here the CDR3 DNA reads TGTGCCAGCAGCTTAGTCAGGGGCGAAGGTGAAAAACTGTTTTTT.

This clone turned up a few times. The V and J genes are TRBV6-6 and TRBJ2-7; 7 nucleotides agree with TRBD1. Germline V CDR1 and CDR2: MNHNY, SVGAGI (reference sequence). Germline trimming cut 6 bases from V and 0 bases from J; bases unmatched to any gene: 5. The CDR3 extends over 14 amino acids. CDR3 sequence reads: CASRPGTVSYEQYF. CDR3 coding DNA: TGTGCCAGCAGACCTGGGACAGTCTCCTACGAGCAGTACTTC.

On this clone: This likely traces to a read error, being one base from a far larger clone. The sample holds other DNA sequences that translate to the same CDR3. The V and J genes are TRBV7-6 and TRBJ2-3, with D unresolved. This CDR3 spans 12 amino acids. Germline assignment: CDR1 SGHVS and CDR2 FNYEAQ. Trimming stripped 4 bases from V and 2 bases from J, with 4 bases between. This CDR3 is CASSSYTDTQYF. The DNA for the CDR3 is TGTGCCAGCAGCTCGTACACAGATACGCAGTATTTT.

This clone was counted between two and nine times. The chain links TRBV7-9 to TRBJ1-2; 7 bases match TRBD1. This CDR3 spans 14 amino acids. Germline V lookup: CDR1 SEHNR, CDR2 FQNEAQ (reference sequence). The V and J ends lost 3 bases and 4 bases, in that order; junction bases with no gene match: 5. The CDR3 loop is CASSLRQGGYGYTF. CDR3 in DNA: TGTGCCAGCAGCTTGAGACAGGGCGGCTATGGCTACACCTTC.

The sample holds many counts of this clone. The chain employs TRBV14 and TRBJ2-2, with D perhaps given as TRBD1 or TRBD2 (6 bases each). Germline-derived CDR1 and CDR2 are SGHDN and FVKESK. This CDR3 is 14 amino acids long. V dropped 0 bases and J dropped 9 bases, with 11 bases sitting between them. The CDR3 region has the DNA TGTGCCAGCAGCCAAGATCTCGGGGGCCGGGAGCTGTTTTTT. Encoded protein: CASSQDLGGRELFF. Looking up the rest from reference TRBV14 and TRBJ2-2 gives the full variable domain: EAGVTQFPSHSVIEKGQTVTLRCDPISGHDNLYWYRRVMGKEIKFLLHFVKESKQDESGMPNNRFLAERTGGTYSTLKVQPAELEDSGVYFCASSQDLGGRELFFGEGSRLTVL.

This CDR3 is CSASGNWQFF. In DNA form, the CDR3 reads TGCAGTGCTAGCGGGAACTGGCAGTTCTTC. The V call is TRBV20-1, the J call TRBJ2-1; possibly TRBD2 for D (5 bases). Trimming took 3 bases from V and 12 from J, leaving 9 bases between them. The CDR3 loop spans 10 amino acids. Germline CDR1 is DFQATT and CDR2 is SNEGSKA (reference sequence).

In this sample, this clone turned up many times. The chain is built from TRBV14 and TRBJ2-5, with D unresolved. V lost 2 bases to trimming and J lost 5 bases, with 9 bases between them. Germline values: CDR1 SGHDN, CDR2 FVKESK. The CDR3 length is 13 residues. The CDR3 coding sequence is TGTGCCAGCAGCCAAAGACGGCCCGAGACCCAGTACTTC. It translates to CASSQRRPETQYF.

The CDR3 coding sequence is TGCAGCGTCCACAGGGGTTCGGAGACCCAGTACTTC. This sequence encodes CSVHRGSETQYF. V usage is TRBV29-1 and J usage is TRBJ2-5, with 7 positions matching TRBD1. The CDR3 is made up of 12 amino acids. Losses at the gene ends were 6 bases for V and 5 bases for J; bases not matched to a gene: 6. The germline V gene has CDR1 SQVTM and CDR2 ANQGSEA.

This clone was found a few times. This chain joins TRBV9 and TRBJ2-1; TRBD2 matches at 8 bases. CDR1 and CDR2 from the germline V gene are SGDLS and YYNGEE. V shed 3 bases and J 6 bases; nucleotides not matched to a gene: 5. This CDR3 region has 14 residues. CDR3 protein: CASSEAGVGNEQFF. CDR3 in DNA: TGTGCCAGCAGCGAAGCGGGAGTTGGCAATGAGCAGTTCTTC.

The CDR3: CAWSGGRGHGETQYF. The DNA of the CDR3 is TGTGCCTGGAGTGGGGGGAGGGGCCACGGAGAGACCCAGTACTTC. The chain is built from TRBV30 and TRBJ2-5, with TRBD2 matching over 7 bases. Germline lookup yields CDR1 GTSNPN and CDR2 SVGIG (reference sequence). V shed 1 base, J shed 4 bases, and the junction held 9 bases outside the gene matches. There are 15 residues in the CDR3.